Listed below are T cell receptor beta chains from one sample, sequenced in a study of CD8+ T cells in alopecia areata. Assay: immunoSEQ multiplex PCR; the TCRdb copy retains only in-frame clones and omits some. The repertoire consists of 75,000 to 85,000 clones, with around 66% occurring once and the leading ten covering 20% to 25%. This sample comprised CD8+ T cells sorted from blood, obtained at week 24, from a patient treated with tofacitinib. The receptor set was obtained from a human donor with alopecia areata. Both conserved end residues are part of each CDR3. Each record gives: V gene, D gene, J gene, clone size, CDR3 DNA, CDR3 protein. The D gene is left open where the match is weak. The size of a clone is reported for some rows only, either as once, few or many, or as a class for expanded clones.

TRBV5-6	.	TRBJ2-5	.	TGTGCCAGCAGCTTGGGGACTCTGCAAGAGACCCAGTACTTC	CASSLGTLQETQYF
TRBV27	.	TRBJ1-1	.	TGTGCCAGCTGGACGCCGGGGTACACTGAAGCTTTCTTT	CASWTPGYTEAFF
TRBV29-1	.	TRBJ2-7	.	TGCAGCGTTGAAGATCGAGGACGGAACTACGAGCAGTACTTC	CSVEDRGRNYEQYF
TRBV7-9	TRBD2	TRBJ2-1	.	TGTGCCAGCAGCTTACTCAGCGGGAGGGCCTTCACAGGGTACAATGAGCAGTTCTTC	CASSLLSGRAFTGYNEQFF
TRBV7-8	.	TRBJ2-7	hyperexpanded	TGTGCCAGCAGCTTTAGAGGTGGCGCCTACGAGCAGTACTTC	CASSFRGGAYEQYF
TRBV27	.	TRBJ1-6	.	TGTGCCAGCAGTTTAAAAGGGGGATCGATAAATTCACCCCTCCACTTT	CASSLKGGSINSPLHF
TRBV10-3	.	TRBJ2-7	.	TGTGCCATCAGTGGGATCGACACCTACGAGCAGTACTTC	CAISGIDTYEQYF
TRBV9	.	TRBJ2-1	.	TGTGCCAGCAGCCCCACTCTAGGGGTTGATGAGCAGTTCTTC	CASSPTLGVDEQFF
TRBV7-9	TRBD2	TRBJ2-7	few	TGTGCCAGCAGCCCAGGTCTAGCGGGGACCTACGAGCAGTACTTC	CASSPGLAGTYEQYF
TRBV14	.	TRBJ2-2	once	TGTGCCAGCAGCCAAGAGGTTACGGCTCCCAACACCGGGGAGCTGTTTTTT	CASSQEVTAPNTGELFF
TRBV29-1	.	TRBJ1-2	.	TGCAGCGTTGACGGAGGGGATATTGATGGCTACACCTTC	CSVDGGDIDGYTF
TRBV9	.	TRBJ2-1	few	TGTGCCAGCAGTCCGCCGGCAGGAGAGATGAACAATGAGCAGTTCTTC	CASSPPAGEMNNEQFF
TRBV7-9	.	TRBJ2-1	.	TGTGCCAGCAGCTTAGAGGGGTTAGCAGGACAGAGAGTGTTCTTC	CASSLEGLAGQRVFF
TRBV9	TRBD2	TRBJ2-7	.	TGTGCCAGCAGCCCGGGACTAGCGGGAGACGAGCAGTACTTC	CASSPGLAGDEQYF
TRBV27	.	TRBJ1-4	few	TGTGCCAGCAGTTTATCCCTCGTGGGTAATGAAAAACTGTTTTTT	CASSLSLVGNEKLFF
TRBV7-9	TRBD1	TRBJ2-7	few	TGTGCCAGCAGCTTAGCCCAACAGGGGCCTGTACCTACGGAGCAGTACTTC	CASSLAQQGPVPTEQYF
TRBV4-2	.	TRBJ2-7	.	TGTGCCAGCAGCCTAGAAAAGGGAGGCACCTACGAGCAGTACTTC	CASSLEKGGTYEQYF
TRBV7-9	.	TRBJ1-6	.	TGTGCCAGCACCACCGTGGACGAGGGGTGGTATTCACCCCTCCACTTT	CASTTVDEGWYSPLHF
TRBV15	.	TRBJ1-2	.	TGTGCCACCAGCAGAGATTGGGTGTGGGGTCCCACGAACTATGGCTACACCTTC	CATSRDWVWGPTNYGYTF
TRBV6-5	.	TRBJ1-1	.	TGTGCCAGCAGGCCCGTGATGTTGTACGCTGAAGCTTTCTTT	CASRPVMLYAEAFF
TRBV19	TRBD2	TRBJ2-7	.	TGTGCCAGTAGTACGTCCGGGACTAGCGGGACCTACGAGCAGTACTTC	CASSTSGTSGTYEQYF
TRBV10-3	TRBD1	TRBJ2-7	.	TGTGCCATCAGTGAGGGACAGGCACTACGCGAGCAGTACTTC	CAISEGQALREQYF
TRBV30	.	TRBJ1-5	few	TGTGCCTGGAGCTCACAGGAGTTTAGCAATCAGCCCCAGCATTTT	CAWSSQEFSNQPQHF
TRBV5-6	TRBD1	TRBJ2-5	few	TGTGCCAGCAGCAGAGACCGGACAGGGTGGGAGACCCAGTACTTC	CASSRDRTGWETQYF
TRBV9	TRBD1	TRBJ2-7	.	TGTGCCAGCAGCGAGACCGGGACAGGGGGCTACGAGCAGTACTTC	CASSETGTGGYEQYF
TRBV4-1	.	TRBJ2-2	.	TGCGCCAGCACCCGAATCGGACAGACCGGGGAGCTGTTTTTT	CASTRIGQTGELFF
TRBV4-1	TRBD1	TRBJ2-3	.	TGCGCCAGCAGCCAACGACAGGGTATCGCGAGCACAGATACGCAGTATTTT	CASSQRQGIASTDTQYF
TRBV30	TRBD1	TRBJ1-1	.	TGTGCCTGGAGCCGGGACAGGGGAACTGAAGCTTTCTTT	CAWSRDRGTEAFF
TRBV19	.	TRBJ1-2	.	TGTGCCAGTAGTGCGGGACCTTCGACTAACTATGGCTACACCTTC	CASSAGPSTNYGYTF
TRBV19	.	TRBJ1-5	.	TGTGCCAGTAGTAACCAACAGGACTTCCAGAATCAGCCCCAGCATTTT	CASSNQQDFQNQPQHF
TRBV7-2	TRBD2	TRBJ2-5	.	TGTGCCAGCAGCCAATGGACTAGCGGGGGCAGAGAGACCCAGTACTTC	CASSQWTSGGRETQYF
TRBV7-2	TRBD1	TRBJ1-4	.	TGTGCCAGCAGCTCGATGACAGGGGGCGGCGAAAAACTGTTTTTT	CASSSMTGGGEKLFF
TRBV7-2	.	TRBJ2-7	.	TGTGCCAGCAGCTTAATGGACAGCACTCGACTTACCTACGAGCAGTACTTC	CASSLMDSTRLTYEQYF
TRBV19	.	TRBJ1-5	.	TGTGCCAGTAGGAGAGCCGGAACGGATCCAAATCAGCCCCAGCATTTT	CASRRAGTDPNQPQHF
TRBV29-1	TRBD1	TRBJ2-6	.	TGCAGCGTTGAAGAAATTAGGGGACAGGGAGGAGGAAGGCCTGGGGCCAACGTCCTGACTTTC	CSVEEIRGQGGGRPGANVLTF
TRBV2	TRBD2	TRBJ2-3	.	TGTGCCGGCAGTGAATTGGCTAGCGGGGGAAGCACAGATACGCAGTATTTT	CAGSELASGGSTDTQYF
TRBV28	.	TRBJ1-3	.	TGTGCCAGCAGTTTGATCCCTGGAAACACCATATATTTT	CASSLIPGNTIYF
TRBV5-1	.	TRBJ1-1	.	TGCGCCAGCAGCTTGGCCGGGACCGGACTTGAAGCTTTCTTT	CASSLAGTGLEAFF
TRBV2	.	TRBJ2-1	.	TGTGCCAGCACGAGTGGGAGTGACTACAATGAGCAGTTCTTC	CASTSGSDYNEQFF
TRBV28	.	TRBJ1-6	.	TGTGCCAGCAGGAGCGCCGACAAGTATAATTCACCCCTCCACTTT	CASRSADKYNSPLHF
TRBV5-4	.	TRBJ1-1	.	TGTGCCAGCGGGGGCTCGTCCACTGAAGCTTTCTTT	CASGGSSTEAFF
TRBV4-1	TRBD1	TRBJ2-7	.	TGCGCCAGCAGCCAACGGACAGGGGCCCTCGAGCAGTACTTC	CASSQRTGALEQYF
TRBV4-1	.	TRBJ2-1	once	TGCGCCAGCAGCCATCGGGGAAGGGGGAGCTCCTACAATGAGCAGTTCTTC	CASSHRGRGSSYNEQFF
TRBV15	.	TRBJ2-1	few	TGTGCCACCAGCAGAGAGACGAACGGCCGGGAGCATGAGCAGTTCTTC	CATSRETNGREHEQFF